Listed below are T cell receptor beta chains from one sample, sequenced in a study of blood T cells in healthy people across ages. TCRdb processed the 5' RACE reads anew with MiXCR; each CDR3 protein has one entry. In the table there are 1.2 million to 1.5 million distinct CDR3 sequences, approximately 42% of which are singletons. The sample taken for sequencing was blood. These TCRs come from a woman aged 18-35 years in good health. CDR3s include the opening cysteine and the closing phenylalanine or tryptophan.

V,J,CDR3
TRBV7-2,TRBJ2-3,CASSSRGSYSTDTQYF
TRBV12-3/TRBV12-4,TRBJ2-2,CASSWRADTGELFF
TRBV7-6,TRBJ2-5,CASSLEGMAQYF
TRBV7-9,TRBJ1-5,CASSPRGTGANQPQHF
TRBV20-1,TRBJ2-7,CSAGRSYEQYF
TRBV20-1,TRBJ2-5,CSAGMRQAIQETQYF
TRBV7-2,TRBJ2-7,CASSQTSGRFYEQYF
TRBV2,TRBJ2-1,CASSEAAGRGNEQFF
TRBV7-2,TRBJ2-5,CASMYRSGSYNEQYF
TRBV24-1,TRBJ2-7,CAQLAGLPSYEQYF
TRBV2,TRBJ2-1,CASILGGRGFF
TRBV5-1,TRBJ2-5,CASSLATGEETRYF
TRBV20-1,TRBJ1-1,CSAPKGTVTEAFF
TRBV6-6,TRBJ2-3,CASGLTSGISDTQYF
TRBV29-1,TRBJ2-7,CSGAGLAGGSSYEQYF
TRBV12-3/TRBV12-4,TRBJ2-2,CASSPTGGGTGELFF
TRBV5-1,TRBJ2-3,CASSFGGYSTDTQYF
TRBV10-3,TRBJ1-5,CAIRGASGNQPQHF
TRBV5-1,TRBJ1-4,CASSLDLGGIYEKLFF
TRBV6-5,TRBJ1-3,CASSHIPPGTGNTIYF
TRBV7-8,TRBJ2-3,CASSLGLQGAPGTDTQYF
TRBV20-1,TRBJ2-3,CSAPLGSTDTQYF
TRBV12-3/TRBV12-4,TRBJ2-5,CASSSTGGLGETQYF
TRBV5-1,TRBJ2-1,CASSAGLASYNEQFF
TRBV29-1,TRBJ2-1,CSVDPALSSYNEQFF
TRBV14,TRBJ2-1,CASSQDLSRSREQFF
TRBV14,TRBJ2-1,CASSRSTGLAGPLINEQFF
TRBV3-1,TRBJ2-1,CASSQAGTSGPPSDEQFF